One sample yielded the 3 T cell receptor beta chains listed below, sequenced in a study of T-cell reconstitution after alpha-beta-depleted transplantation in children. Preparing the TCRbeta library involved the use of unique molecular identifiers. TCRdb re-called the PCR reads with MiXCR, one entry per CDR3 protein. The sample shows approximately 390,000 distinct CDR3 sequences, 9.5% to 13% of them seen only once. Specimen: PBMCs from the stem cell graft donor, collected from the stem cell graft. The receptors come from a human donor who donated a stem cell graft to a child with acute myeloid leukemia.

This chain joins TRBV15 and TRBJ2-1; 8 bases map to TRBD1. This CDR3 contains 12 residues. J lost 8 bases, V lost 5 bases, and 2 bases had no gene match. Germline assignment: CDR1 LNHNV and CDR2 YYDKDF (reference sequence). The CDR3 loop is CATSRQGYEQFF. CDR3 nucleotide sequence: TGTGCCACCAGCCGACAGGGGTATGAGCAGTTCTTC.

This clonotype was seen more than once but under ten times. The chain recombines TRBV29-1 with TRBJ1-2, with D unresolved. The germline V gene has CDR1 SQVTM and CDR2 ANQGSEA. The CDR3 loop spans 14 amino acids. Trimming shortened V by 7 bases and J by 7 bases, and 22 bases separated the two germline ends. The CDR3 sequence is CSADGGTNLGGYTF. The CDR3 nucleotides read TGCAGCGCCGACGGTGGCACTAACTTAGGTGGCTACACCTTC.

This clonotype was detected once. The chain joins TRBV5-6 to TRBJ2-7, with D tentatively TRBD1 (6 bases). The CDR3 contains 14 residues. Trimming removed 1 base from V and 1 base from J, with 9 bases in between. Germline CDR1 is SGHDT and CDR2 is YYEEEE. The CDR3 sequence is CASSLYRVSYEQYF. In DNA form, the CDR3 reads TGTGCCAGCAGCTTGTACAGGGTGTCCTACGAGCAGTACTTC. Full variable domain (missing parts from reference TRBV5-6 and TRBJ2-7): DAGVTQSPTHLIKTRGQQVTLRCSPKSGHDTVSWYQQALGQGPQFIFQYYEEEERQRGNFPDRFSGHQFPNYSSELNVNALLLGDSALYLCASSLYRVSYEQYFGPGTRLTVT.